The rows below give T cell receptor beta chains drawn from one sample of a study of cytomegalovirus exposure and HLA in healthy donors. Profiled with immunoSEQ multiplex PCR; TCRdb holds only in-frame clones, not every one. Listed are more than 50,000 clones; approximately 6.8% falls within the top ten. Specimen: PBMCs. Receptors were obtained from a woman between 40 and 50 years old in good health and CMV-seronegative. Both conserved end residues are part of each CDR3. D genes are given only for firm matches.

>TRBV19|TRBJ1-1|TRBD1|14
TGTGCCAGTACCGAAGGGACAGGGGGCTTTGAAGCTTTCTTT
CASTEGTGGFEAFF
>TRBV9|TRBJ1-2|-|14
TGTGCCAGCAGCGTAGCTCCAGGCGACTATGGCTACACCTTC
CASSVAPGDYGYTF
>TRBV4-2|TRBJ2-6|TRBD2|20
TGTGCCAGCAGCCAAAGCGTATCTAGCGGGAGGGGAACTGGGGCCAACGTCCTGACTTTC
CASSQSVSSGRGTGANVLTF
>TRBV6-5|TRBJ2-7|TRBD1|15
TGTGCCAGCAGTAGCGGGACAGGGGGGGCCTACGAGCAGTACTTC
CASSSGTGGAYEQYF
>TRBV28|TRBJ2-7|TRBD2|15
TGTGCCAGCAGCCCCTCCCCGGGAGGGCTCCTTGAGCAGTACTTC
CASSPSPGGLLEQYF
>TRBV9|TRBJ2-1|-|15
TGTGCCAGCAGCGTAACAGGGAGCGGCTACAATGAGCAGTTCTTC
CASSVTGSGYNEQFF
>TRBV6-4|TRBJ2-2|TRBD1|15
TGTGCCAGCAGTGACGGGACAGGGAACACCGGGGAGCTGTTTTTT
CASSDGTGNTGELFF
>TRBV7-6|TRBJ2-7|TRBD2|15
TGTGCCAGCAGCTCACTGGGACTACGCTCCTACGAGCAGTACTTC
CASSSLGLRSYEQYF
>TRBV28|TRBJ2-1|-|15
TGTGCCAGCAGCCCAGCGGGACATTCCCTAAATGAGCAGTTCTTC
CASSPAGHSLNEQFF
>TRBV14|TRBJ1-4|TRBD1|15
TGTGCCAGCAGCTTCAGAACAGGGGTTAATGAAAAACTGTTTTTT
CASSFRTGVNEKLFF
>TRBV7-2|TRBJ1-5|TRBD1|15
TGTGCCAGCAGCCGACAGGGCGCGAGCAATCAGCCCCAGCATTTT
CASSRQGASNQPQHF
>TRBV15|TRBJ1-6|-|17
TGTGCCACCAGCAGAGATCCACCGAGACACTTGGGTTCACCCCTCCACTTT
CATSRDPPRHLGSPLHF
>TRBV5-1|TRBJ2-5|TRBD1|16
TGCGCCAGCAGCCCACCACAGGGGGCGAGGGGAGAGACCCAGTACTTC
CASSPPQGARGETQYF
>TRBV5-1|TRBJ2-7|TRBD1|14
TGCGCCAGCAGCGATAGGACAGGGAACTACGAGCAGTACTTC
CASSDRTGNYEQYF
>TRBV7-9|TRBJ2-5|-|14
TGTGCCAGCAGCTTAGAGGGAGGAAAAGAGACCCAGTACTTC
CASSLEGGKETQYF
>TRBV19|TRBJ1-1|TRBD1|16
TGTGCCAGTAGTCAGACAGGGGGTAGGGCGGCCACTGAAGCTTTCTTT
CASSQTGGRAATEAFF
>TRBV4-2|TRBJ2-7|-|16
TGTGCCAGCAGCCAAACATCCAGAGCGACGTCCTACGAGCAGTACTTC
CASSQTSRATSYEQYF
>TRBV7-9|TRBJ1-3|-|13
TGTGCCAGCAGCTTAAACCAGGGAAACACCATATATTTT
CASSLNQGNTIYF
>TRBV6-1|TRBJ1-5|-|13
TGTGCCAGCAGTGTGGAGGGTTTTCAGCCCCAGCATTTT
CASSVEGFQPQHF
>TRBV27|TRBJ2-7|-|14
TGTGCCAGCAGTTTAAGGCAGGGGTCCCACGAGCAGTACTTC
CASSLRQGSHEQYF
>TRBV2|TRBJ1-2|-|13
TGTGCCAGCAGGGAAGGGCCTGTCTATGGCTACACCTTC
CASREGPVYGYTF
>TRBV7-9|TRBJ1-4|TRBD1|16
TGTGCCAGCAGCTTAGGGGCCGACAGGGCCCTCGAAAAACTGTTTTTT
CASSLGADRALEKLFF
>TRBV15|TRBJ2-3|TRBD1|14
TGTGCCACCAGCCTGGGACAGACCACAGATACGCAGTATTTT
CATSLGQTTDTQYF
>TRBV7-8|TRBJ2-1|TRBD1|16
TGTGCCAGCAGCTTAAGGGGACAGAGCTCCTACAATGAGCAGTTCTTC
CASSLRGQSSYNEQFF
>TRBV11-3|TRBJ1-1|-|13
TGTGCCAGCAGCCTACAGGCGAACACTGAAGCTTTCTTT
CASSLQANTEAFF
>TRBV5-4|TRBJ1-4|TRBD1|15
TGTGCCAGCAGCCCAACAGGGGGATCTAATGAAAAACTGTTTTTT
CASSPTGGSNEKLFF
>TRBV14|TRBJ1-3|-|17
TGTGCCAGCAGCCAATCTGTCGCGGGAGGGACTGGAAACACCATATATTTT
CASSQSVAGGTGNTIYF
>TRBV7-6|TRBJ1-1|TRBD1|15
TGTGCCAGCAGCTTCCGGACAGGGGGCCTCACTGAAGCTTTCTTT
CASSFRTGGLTEAFF
>TRBV5-6|TRBJ1-4|-|15
TGTGCCAGCAGCTTGTGGAGTGCAACTAATGAAAAACTGTTTTTT
CASSLWSATNEKLFF
>TRBV30|TRBJ2-3|TRBD1|12
TGTGCCTGGACAAGACAGGGGGATACGCAGTATTTT
CAWTRQGDTQYF
>TRBV28|TRBJ2-7|-|15
TGTGCCAGCAGACCGGCCGGGGAGAACGGCGACGAGCAGTACTTC
CASRPAGENGDEQYF
>TRBV10-3|TRBJ1-5|TRBD1|16
TGTGCCATCAGTGAGTCCCCGGACAGGGACCCATGGGCCCAGCATTTT
CAISESPDRDPWAQHF
>TRBV6-5|TRBJ1-1|-|13
TGTGCCAGCAGTTGGGACACCAACACTGAAGCTTTCTTT
CASSWDTNTEAFF